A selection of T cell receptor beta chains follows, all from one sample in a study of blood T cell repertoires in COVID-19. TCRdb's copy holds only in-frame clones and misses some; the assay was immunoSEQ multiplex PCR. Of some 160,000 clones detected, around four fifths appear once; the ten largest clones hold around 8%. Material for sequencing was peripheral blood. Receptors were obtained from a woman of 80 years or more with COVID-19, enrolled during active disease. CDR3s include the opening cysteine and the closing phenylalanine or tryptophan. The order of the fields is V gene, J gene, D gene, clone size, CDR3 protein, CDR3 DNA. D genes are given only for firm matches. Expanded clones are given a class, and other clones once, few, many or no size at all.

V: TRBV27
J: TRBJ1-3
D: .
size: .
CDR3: CASSLSLSGNTIYF
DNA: TGTGCCAGCAGTTTATCACTCTCTGGAAACACCATATATTTT

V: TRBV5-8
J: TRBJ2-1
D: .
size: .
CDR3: CASSLGQDAYNEQFF
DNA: TGTGCCAGCAGCTTGGGACAGGACGCCTACAATGAGCAGTTCTTC

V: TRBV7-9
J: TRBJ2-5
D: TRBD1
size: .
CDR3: CASSPTGGGETQYF
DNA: TGTGCCAGCAGCCCGACAGGGGGCGGGGAGACCCAGTACTTC

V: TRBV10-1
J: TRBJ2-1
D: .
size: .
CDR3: CASSELIPRSQLFF
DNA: TGCGCCAGCAGTGAACTGATACCCCGTTCACAGCTGTTCTTC

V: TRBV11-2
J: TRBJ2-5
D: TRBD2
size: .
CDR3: CASSWTSGRASETQYF
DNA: TGTGCCAGCAGCTGGACTAGCGGGAGGGCTTCTGAGACCCAGTACTTC

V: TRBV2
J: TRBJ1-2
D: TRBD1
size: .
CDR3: CASSERDRGGYGYTF
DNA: TGTGCCAGCAGTGAAAGGGACAGGGGAGGCTATGGCTACACCTTC

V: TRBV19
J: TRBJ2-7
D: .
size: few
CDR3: CASSIGGGVSYEQYF
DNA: TGTGCCAGTAGTATAGGGGGCGGGGTCTCCTACGAGCAGTACTTC

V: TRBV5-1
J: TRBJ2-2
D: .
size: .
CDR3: CASSSQGSNTGELFF
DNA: TGCGCCAGCAGTTCGCAGGGTTCGAACACCGGGGAGCTGTTTTTT

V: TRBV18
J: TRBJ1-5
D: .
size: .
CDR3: CASSPSVEGGNQPQHF
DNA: TGTGCCAGCTCACCTTCGGTAGAGGGGGGCAATCAGCCCCAGCATTTT

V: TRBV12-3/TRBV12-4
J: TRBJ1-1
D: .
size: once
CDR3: CASSFTGGTEAFF
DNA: TGTGCCAGCAGCTTTACCGGGGGCACTGAAGCTTTCTTT

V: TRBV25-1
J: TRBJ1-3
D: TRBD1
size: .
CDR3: CASRETGAGNTIYF
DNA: TGTGCCAGCAGAGAGACAGGGGCTGGAAACACCATATATTTT

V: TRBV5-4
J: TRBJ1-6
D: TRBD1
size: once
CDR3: CASSFPGQGNSPLHF
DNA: TGTGCCAGCAGCTTCCCGGGACAGGGCAACTCACCCCTCCACTTT

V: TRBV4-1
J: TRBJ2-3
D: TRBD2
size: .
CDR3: CASSQEASGILYTQYF
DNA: TGCGCCAGCAGCCAAGAGGCTAGCGGGATATTATATACGCAGTATTTT

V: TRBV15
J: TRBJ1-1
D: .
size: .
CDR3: CATSSRVDTEAFF
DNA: TGTGCCACCAGCTCTCGGGTGGACACTGAAGCTTTCTTT

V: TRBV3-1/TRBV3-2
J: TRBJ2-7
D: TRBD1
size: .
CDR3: CASSLEGQGSRTQYF
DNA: TGTGCCAGCAGCCTAGAGGGACAGGGGAGCCGGACGCAGTACTTC

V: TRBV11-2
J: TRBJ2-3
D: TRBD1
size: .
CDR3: CASSLVGTGLGDTQYF
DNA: TGTGCCAGCAGCTTAGTGGGGACAGGGTTAGGGGATACGCAGTATTTT

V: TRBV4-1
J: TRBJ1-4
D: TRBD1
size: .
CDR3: CASSQGVGQINEKLFF
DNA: TGCGCCAGCAGCCAAGGTGTGGGACAGATTAATGAAAAACTGTTTTTT

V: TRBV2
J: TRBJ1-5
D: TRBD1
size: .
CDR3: CASSVDRGASQPQHF
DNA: TGTGCCAGCAGCGTAGACAGGGGGGCAAGTCAGCCCCAGCATTTT

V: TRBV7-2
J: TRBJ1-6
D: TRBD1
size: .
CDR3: CATADRPNSPLHF
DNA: TGTGCCACCGCGGACAGGCCAAATTCACCCCTCCACTTT

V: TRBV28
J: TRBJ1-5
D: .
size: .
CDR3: CASGGQTSNQPQHF
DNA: TGTGCCAGCGGTGGACAAACTAGCAATCAGCCCCAGCATTTT

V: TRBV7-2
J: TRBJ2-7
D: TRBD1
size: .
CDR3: CASWEVVGQGASEQYF
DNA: TGTGCCAGCTGGGAGGTGGTGGGACAGGGGGCTTCCGAGCAGTACTTC

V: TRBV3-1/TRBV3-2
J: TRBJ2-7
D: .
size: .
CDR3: CASSQAGGQSYEQYF
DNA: TGTGCCAGCAGCCAAGCAGGCGGGCAGTCCTACGAGCAGTACTTC

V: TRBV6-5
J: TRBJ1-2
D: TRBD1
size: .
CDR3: CASLRTGLYGYTF
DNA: TGTGCCAGCCTTCGGACAGGCCTATATGGCTACACCTTC

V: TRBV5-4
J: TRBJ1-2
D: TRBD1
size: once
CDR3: CASSPRTGGNYGYTF
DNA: TGTGCCAGCAGCCCCCGGACAGGGGGGAACTATGGCTACACCTTC

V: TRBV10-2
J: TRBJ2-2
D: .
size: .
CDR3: CASIGGPNTGELFF
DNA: TGCGCCAGCATCGGGGGGCCGAACACCGGGGAGCTGTTTTTT

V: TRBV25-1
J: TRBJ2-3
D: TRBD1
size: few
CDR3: CASSGTTGEVTDTQYF
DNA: TGTGCCAGCAGTGGAACGACAGGGGAGGTCACAGATACGCAGTATTTT

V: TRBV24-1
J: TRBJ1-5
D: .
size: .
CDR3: CATSELDSNQPQHF
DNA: TGTGCCACCAGTGAACTGGACAGTAATCAGCCCCAGCATTTT

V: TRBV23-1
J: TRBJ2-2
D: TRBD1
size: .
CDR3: CASFPDRDNTGELFF
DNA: TGCGCCAGCTTCCCGGACAGGGATAACACCGGGGAGCTGTTTTTT